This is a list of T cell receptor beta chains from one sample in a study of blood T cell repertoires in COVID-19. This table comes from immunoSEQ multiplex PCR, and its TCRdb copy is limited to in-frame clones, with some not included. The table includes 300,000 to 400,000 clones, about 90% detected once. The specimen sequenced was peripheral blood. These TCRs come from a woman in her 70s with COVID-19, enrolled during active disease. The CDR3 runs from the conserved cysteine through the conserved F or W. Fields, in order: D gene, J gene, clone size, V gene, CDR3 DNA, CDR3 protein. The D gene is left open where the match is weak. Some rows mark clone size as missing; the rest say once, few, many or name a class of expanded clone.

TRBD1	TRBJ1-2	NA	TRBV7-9	TGTGCCAGCAGCTTAACAGGGGACCTCTTTGGCTACACCTTC	CASSLTGDLFGYTF
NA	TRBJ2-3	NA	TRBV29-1	TGCAGCGCCGAACAGGGCGCGATCACAGATACGCAGTATTTT	CSAEQGAITDTQYF
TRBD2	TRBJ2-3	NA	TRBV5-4	TGTGCCAGCAGCCCTTGGACTAGCGTAGGACCAGATACGCAGTATTTT	CASSPWTSVGPDTQYF
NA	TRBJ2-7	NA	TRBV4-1	TGCGCCAGCAGCCAAGAGGGGGCTACCTACGAGCAGTACTTC	CASSQEGATYEQYF
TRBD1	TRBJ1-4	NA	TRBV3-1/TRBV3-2	TGTGCCAGCAGCCCGGGACAGGGAGTAATACTGTTTTTT	CASSPGQGVILFF
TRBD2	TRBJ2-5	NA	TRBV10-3	TGTGCCATCAGTGAATTGAGGCTAGCGGGGGGGTCCCAAGAGACCCAGTACTTC	CAISELRLAGGSQETQYF
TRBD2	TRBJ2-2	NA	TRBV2	TGTGCCAGCTCCCTAGCGGGGCCGAACACCGGGGAGCTGTTTTTT	CASSLAGPNTGELFF
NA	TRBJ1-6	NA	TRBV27	TGTGCCAGCAGTTTTTTGGGGAGCTCCTATAATTCACCCCTCCACTTT	CASSFLGSSYNSPLHF
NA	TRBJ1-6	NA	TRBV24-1	TGTGCCACCAGTGATTCAGGAGGGCATTCACCCCTCCACTTT	CATSDSGGHSPLHF
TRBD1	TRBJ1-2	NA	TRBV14	TGTGCCAGCAGCCATGACAGGGACTATGGCTACACCTTC	CASSHDRDYGYTF
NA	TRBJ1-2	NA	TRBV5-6	TGTGCCAGCAGCTCGACCCGGGACACCTATTATGGCTACACCTTC	CASSSTRDTYYGYTF
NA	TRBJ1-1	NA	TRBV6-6	TGTGCCAGCAGCCCGGGGTGGTACACTGAAGCTTTCTTT	CASSPGWYTEAFF
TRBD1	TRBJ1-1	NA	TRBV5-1	TGCGCCAGCAGCTTTTCATACGACAGGGGTGGTACTGAAGCTTTCTTT	CASSFSYDRGGTEAFF
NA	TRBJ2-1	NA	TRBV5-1	TGCGCCAGCACAGGCTTCAATGAGCAGTTCTTC	CASTGFNEQFF
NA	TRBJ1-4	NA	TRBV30	TGTGCCTGGAGTTTAGGGGTATCCGAAAAACTGTTTTTT	CAWSLGVSEKLFF
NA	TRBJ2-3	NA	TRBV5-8	TGTGCCAGCAGCCTAGCAGGTTCCAGCACAGATACGCAGTATTTT	CASSLAGSSTDTQYF
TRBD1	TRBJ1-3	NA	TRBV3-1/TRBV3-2	TGTGCCAGCAGCCGGACAGGGGCTGGAAACACCATATATTTT	CASSRTGAGNTIYF
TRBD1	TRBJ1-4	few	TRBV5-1	TGCGCCAGCAGCACAACGGGACAGGGGGAAAATGAAAAACTGTTTTTT	CASSTTGQGENEKLFF
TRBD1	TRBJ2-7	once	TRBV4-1	TGCGCCAGCAGCCAAGAAACAGGGGACACCTTCTACGAGCAGTACTTC	CASSQETGDTFYEQYF
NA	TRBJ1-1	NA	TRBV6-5	TGTGCCAGCAGTTACCAGGGGTTAGCTTTCTTT	CASSYQGLAFF
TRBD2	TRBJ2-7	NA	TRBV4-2	TGTGCCAGCAGCCAGCCCAGCGGGGGACCCTCCTACGAGCAGTACTTC	CASSQPSGGPSYEQYF
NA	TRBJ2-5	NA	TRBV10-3	TGTGCCATCAGTGAGTCGCGCACCGAAGAGACCCAGTACTTC	CAISESRTEETQYF
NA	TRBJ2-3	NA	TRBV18	TGTGCCAGCTCACTTCGAGGTCCGGAGGGCACAGATACGCAGTATTTT	CASSLRGPEGTDTQYF
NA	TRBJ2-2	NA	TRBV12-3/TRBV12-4	TGTGCCAGCAGGACACACACCGGGGAGCTGTTTTTT	CASRTHTGELFF
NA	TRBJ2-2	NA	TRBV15	TGTGCCTCCGGCCCGGCAGGGGTAGTCGGGGAGCTGTTTTTT	CASGPAGVVGELFF
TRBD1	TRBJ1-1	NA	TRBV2	TGTGCCAGCAGTCAGACAGGGTTATCGAACACTGAAGCTTTCTTT	CASSQTGLSNTEAFF
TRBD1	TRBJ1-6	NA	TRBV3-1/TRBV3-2	TGTGCCAGCAGCCAAGATGCGGACAGGGAGAATTCACCCCTCCACTTT	CASSQDADRENSPLHF
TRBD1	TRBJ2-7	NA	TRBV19	TGTGCCAGTAGTATGAGCCTACAGGGGGCGGGCGAGCAGTACTTC	CASSMSLQGAGEQYF
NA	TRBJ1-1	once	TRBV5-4	TGTGCCAGCAGCGTAACGACAGGATTCCCTGAAGCTTTCTTT	CASSVTTGFPEAFF
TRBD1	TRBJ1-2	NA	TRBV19	TGTGCCAGTAGTAAGTACCCGGGACAGCCCAACTATGGCTACACCTTC	CASSKYPGQPNYGYTF
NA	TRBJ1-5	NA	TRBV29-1	TGCAGCGTTTCACCGGACAGTTATCAGCCCCAGCATTTT	CSVSPDSYQPQHF
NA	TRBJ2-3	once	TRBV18	TGTGCCAGCTCACCGGGGGGAGGCACAGATACGCAGTATTTT	CASSPGGGTDTQYF
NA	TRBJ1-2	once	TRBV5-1	TGCGCCAGCAGCTTGGAGGCTGCGGCTTATGGCTACACCTTC	CASSLEAAAYGYTF
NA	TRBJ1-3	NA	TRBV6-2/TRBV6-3	TGTGCCAGCAGTTCAACTGGAAACACCATATATTTT	CASSSTGNTIYF
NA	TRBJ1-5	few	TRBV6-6	TGTGCCAGCAGCCCGACTGGTAATCAGCCCCAGCATTTT	CASSPTGNQPQHF
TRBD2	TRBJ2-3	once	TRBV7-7	TGTGCCAGCAGCGCCGAGGTAGCGGGGGGCTCAGATACGCAGTATTTT	CASSAEVAGGSDTQYF
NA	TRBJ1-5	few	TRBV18	TGTGCCAGCTCACCAATCGGGGTTAGCAATCAGCCCCAGCATTTT	CASSPIGVSNQPQHF
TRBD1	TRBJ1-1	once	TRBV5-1	TGCGCCAGCAGCTGGTCAAGACAGGGCTACACTGAAGCTTTCTTT	CASSWSRQGYTEAFF
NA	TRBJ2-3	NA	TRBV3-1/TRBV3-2	TGTGCCAGCAGCCCCGGACTACCCCTGGGGGCAGATACGCAGTATTTT	CASSPGLPLGADTQYF
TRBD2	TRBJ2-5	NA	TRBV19	TGTGCCAGTAGTAATCCCGGGGGGGCAGGGGAGACCCAGTACTTC	CASSNPGGAGETQYF
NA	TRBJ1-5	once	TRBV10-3	TGTGCCATCCTCTTCACAGTAAATCAGCCCCAGCATTTT	CAILFTVNQPQHF
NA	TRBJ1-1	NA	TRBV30	TGTGCCTGGAGTGCGGGGGTTCGCACTGAAGCTTTCTTT	CAWSAGVRTEAFF
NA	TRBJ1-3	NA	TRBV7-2	TGTGCCAGCAGCCCTCTGACAGGAGTCTCTGGAAACACCATATATTTT	CASSPLTGVSGNTIYF
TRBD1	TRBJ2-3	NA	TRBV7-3	TGTGCCAGCGGCAGGGACAGGGGATCAGATACGCAGTATTTT	CASGRDRGSDTQYF
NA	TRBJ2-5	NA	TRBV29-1	TGCAGCGTTCTGACAGACCAAGAGACCCAGTACTTC	CSVLTDQETQYF
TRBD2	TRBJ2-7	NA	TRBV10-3	TGTGCCATCAGACCGGGACTAGCGGGGGCGTCCTACGAGCAGTACTTC	CAIRPGLAGASYEQYF
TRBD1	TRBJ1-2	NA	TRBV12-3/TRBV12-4	TGTGCCAGCAGGACGACAGGGCTAAATGGCTACACCTTC	CASRTTGLNGYTF
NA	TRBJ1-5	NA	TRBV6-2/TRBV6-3	TGTGCCAGCAGTTACGGACTTTATAGCAATCAGCCTCAGCATTTT	CASSYGLYSNQPQHF
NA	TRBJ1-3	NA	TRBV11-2	TGTGCCAGCAGCTTAAGACACGGAGGAAACACCATATATTTT	CASSLRHGGNTIYF
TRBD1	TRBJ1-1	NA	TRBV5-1	TGCGCCAGCAGCTGGACAGGGGTTAATGAAGCTTTCTTT	CASSWTGVNEAFF
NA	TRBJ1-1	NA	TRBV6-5	TGTGCCACCACGCCCGGGGGAGGTCGGTCCACTGAAGCTTTCTTT	CATTPGGGRSTEAFF
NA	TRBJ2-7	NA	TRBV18	TGTGCCAGCTCAGCGCTTAGCTCCTACGAGCAGTACTTC	CASSALSSYEQYF
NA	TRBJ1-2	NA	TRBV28	TGTGCCAGCACCATTCAGGGGTACTATGGCTACACCTTC	CASTIQGYYGYTF
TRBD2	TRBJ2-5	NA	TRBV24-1	TGTGCCACCAGTGATTTACCGGGACTAGCGGGGGAAGAGACCCAGTACTTC	CATSDLPGLAGEETQYF
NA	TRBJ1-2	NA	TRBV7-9	TGTGCCAGCAGCCCCTTCGACAGACTTACTAACTATGGCTACACCTTC	CASSPFDRLTNYGYTF